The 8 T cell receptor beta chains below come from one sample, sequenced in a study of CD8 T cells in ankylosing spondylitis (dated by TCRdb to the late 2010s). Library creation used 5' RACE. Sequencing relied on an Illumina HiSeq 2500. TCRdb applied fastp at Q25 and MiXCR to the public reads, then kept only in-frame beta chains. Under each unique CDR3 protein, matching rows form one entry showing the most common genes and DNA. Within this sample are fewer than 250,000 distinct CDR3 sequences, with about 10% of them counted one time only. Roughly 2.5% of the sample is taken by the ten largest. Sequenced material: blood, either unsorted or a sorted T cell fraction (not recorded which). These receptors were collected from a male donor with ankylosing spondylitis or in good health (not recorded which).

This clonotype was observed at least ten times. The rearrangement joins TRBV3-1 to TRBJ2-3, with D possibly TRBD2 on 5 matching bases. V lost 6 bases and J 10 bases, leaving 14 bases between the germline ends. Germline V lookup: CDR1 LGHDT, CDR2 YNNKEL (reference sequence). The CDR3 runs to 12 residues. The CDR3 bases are TGTGCCAGCAGTAAGATCGGGGATCCGCAGTATTTT. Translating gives CASSKIGDPQYF.

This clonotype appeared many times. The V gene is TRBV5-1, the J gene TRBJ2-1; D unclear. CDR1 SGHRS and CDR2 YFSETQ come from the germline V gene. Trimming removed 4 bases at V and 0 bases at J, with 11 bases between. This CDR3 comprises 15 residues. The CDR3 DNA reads TGCGCCAGCAGCAAGTCTTCCAGCTCCTACAATGAGCAGTTCTTC. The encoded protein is CASSKSSSSYNEQFF.

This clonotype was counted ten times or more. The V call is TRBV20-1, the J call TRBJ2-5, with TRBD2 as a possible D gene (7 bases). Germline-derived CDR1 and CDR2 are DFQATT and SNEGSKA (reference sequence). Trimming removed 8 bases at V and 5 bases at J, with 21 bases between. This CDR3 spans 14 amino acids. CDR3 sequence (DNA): TGCAGTATGACCCTGGGGGCGGGAGTTGAGACCCAGTACTTC. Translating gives CSMTLGAGVETQYF.

The CDR3 here is CSATPDRSPSYNEQFF. CDR3 DNA sequence: TGCAGTGCTACCCCGGACAGGTCTCCTTCCTACAATGAGCAGTTCTTC. V usage is TRBV20-1 and J usage is TRBJ2-1; 7 bases line up with TRBD1. Germline V gene lookup returns CDR1 DFQATT and CDR2 SNEGSKA (reference sequence). The CDR3 runs to 16 residues. The J segment lost 1 base and the V segment lost 4 bases, leaving 10 bases of the junction unmatched.

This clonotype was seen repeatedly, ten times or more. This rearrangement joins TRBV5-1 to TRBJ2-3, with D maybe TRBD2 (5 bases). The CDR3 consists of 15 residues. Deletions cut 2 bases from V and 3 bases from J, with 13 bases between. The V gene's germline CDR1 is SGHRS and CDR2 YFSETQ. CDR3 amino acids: CASSFGGRGTDTQYF. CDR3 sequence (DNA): TGCGCCAGCAGCTTTGGTGGGAGAGGTACAGATACGCAGTATTTT.

DNA for the CDR3: TGTGCCAGCAGCTCGAGACTAGCGGGGTCGAACACCGGGGAGCTGTTTTTT. Encoded protein: CASSSRLAGSNTGELFF. The chain couples TRBV7-8 to TRBJ2-2, with TRBD2 identical over 11 bases. In germline, CDR1 is SGHVS, CDR2 FQNEAQ. Trimming cost V 4 bases and J 0 bases; bases outside gene matches: 4. This CDR3 has 17 residues.

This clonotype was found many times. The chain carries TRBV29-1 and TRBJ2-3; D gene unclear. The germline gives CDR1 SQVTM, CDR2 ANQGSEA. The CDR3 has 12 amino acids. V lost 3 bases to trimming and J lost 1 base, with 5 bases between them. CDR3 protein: CSVEPGTDTQYF. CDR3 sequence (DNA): TGCAGCGTTGAGCCTGGCACAGATACGCAGTATTTT.

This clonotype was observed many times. The chain's CDR3 is CASSFEGVGNNEQFF. CDR3 bases: TGCGCCAGCAGCTTCGAGGGAGTAGGTAACAATGAGCAGTTCTTC. V usage is TRBV5-1 and J usage is TRBJ2-1, with a possible D match to TRBD2 (5 bases). V was clipped by 2 bases and J by 5 bases, with 14 bases between them. Germline V CDR1 and CDR2: SGHRS, YFSETQ. The CDR3 is 15 residues long.